The 32 T cell receptor beta chains below were found in one sample sequenced in a study of beta chain features in type 1 diabetes. The entirety of the isolated RNA underwent reverse transcription, so expressed TCRB transcripts were sequenced. Using immunoSEQ multiplex PCR, the repertoire was profiled, and TCRdb retains in-frame clones only, with some absent. The table shows approximately 150,000 clones, with about 9.4% occurring only once. Sequenced sample: naive CD4+ T cells from blood. The receptors here all came from a man aged 18 to 30 in good health.

The V call is TRBV5-1, the J call TRBJ2-3; TRBD2 might be the D (5 bases). The CDR3 runs to 13 residues. Germline V gene sequence: CDR1 SGHRS, CDR2 YFSETQ. Trimming stripped 3 bases from V and 4 bases from J, with 9 bases between. CDR3 loop: CASSSQRPDTQYF. In nucleotides, the CDR3 is TGCGCCAGCAGCTCCCAGCGGCCAGATACGCAGTATTTT.

The genes are TRBV5-4 and TRBJ1-2; no reliable D call. CDR3 length: 16 amino acids. Looked up from germline, CDR1 is SGHNT and CDR2 is YYREEE (reference sequence). The V gene lost 1 base and the J gene lost 2 bases, with 15 bases spanning the gap. CDR3: CASSLFNREDNYGYTF. The CDR3 nucleotides are TGTGCCAGCAGCTTGTTTAATAGGGAGGACAACTATGGCTACACCTTC.

V usage is TRBV6-6 and J usage is TRBJ2-3; 7 bases are shared with TRBD2. V lost 2 bases to trimming and J lost 5 bases; unmatched junction nucleotides: 7. CDR1 is MNHNY, CDR2 SVGAGI, per germline (reference sequence). The CDR3 extends over 15 amino acids. CDR3 nucleotide sequence: TGTGCCAGCAGTTACCCGGGGGGTTTCGAAGATACGCAGTATTTT. This sequence encodes CASSYPGGFEDTQYF.

A few counts support this clone. The chain has TRBV7-2 and TRBJ1-3; the D gene is possibly TRBD1 (6 bases). V was trimmed by 5 bases and J by 0 bases, leaving 8 bases between them. CDR1 and CDR2 from the germline V gene are SGHTA and FQGNSA. The CDR3 is made up of 14 amino acids. This CDR3 reads CASSTTGSGNTIYF. CDR3 bases: TGTGCCAGCAGCACGACAGGCTCTGGAAACACCATATATTTT.

This rearrangement joins TRBV30 to TRBJ1-2; weak D call: TRBD1 (5 bases). This CDR3 has 15 amino acids. Between the trimmed V and J ends, which lost 1 base and 4 bases, there was a span of 16 bases. CDR1 and CDR2 (germline): GTSNPN, SVGIG (reference sequence). This CDR3 reads CAWSGGTANPYGYTF. The CDR3 DNA reads TGTGCCTGGAGTGGGGGCACCGCAAACCCCTATGGCTACACCTTC. Complete variable domain (other parts from reference TRBV30 and TRBJ1-2): SQTIHQWPATLVQPVGSPLSLECTVEGTSNPNLYWYRQAAGRGLQLLFYSVGIGQISSEVPQNLSASRPQDRQFILSSKKLLLSDSGFYLCAWSGGTANPYGYTFGSGTRLTVV.

The chain employs TRBV28 and TRBJ2-6; 9 positions agree with TRBD1. This CDR3 comprises 16 residues. Germline V gives CDR1 MDHEN, CDR2 SYDVKM. J gave up 0 bases and V 7 bases, and 4 bases lay outside the gene matches. This chain's CDR3 is CASTPDRGSGANVLTF. The CDR3 nucleotides are TGTGCCAGCACCCCGGACAGGGGCTCTGGGGCCAACGTCCTGACTTTC. Supplemented by reference TRBV28 and TRBJ2-6, the full variable domain reads DVKVTQSSRYLVKRTGEKVFLECVQDMDHENMFWYRQDPGLGLRLIYFSYDVKMKEKGDIPEGYSVSREKKERFSLILESASTNQTSMYLCASTPDRGSGANVLTFGAGSRLTVL.

The V gene is TRBV28, the J gene TRBJ2-5; D not resolved. The CDR3 loop spans 11 amino acids. Germline V gene lookup returns CDR1 MDHEN and CDR2 SYDVKM. Trimming removed 4 bases at V and 5 bases at J, with 5 bases between. The CDR3 region is CASSYPETQYF. In nucleotides, the CDR3 is TGTGCCAGCAGTTATCCGGAGACCCAGTACTTC.

This clone was counted between two and nine times. J is TRBJ1-1 and V is TRBV5-1, with 8 bases lining up with TRBD1. Germline V gene lookup returns CDR1 SGHRS and CDR2 YFSETQ. The CDR3 is 15 amino acids. V lost 4 bases, J lost 4 bases, and 9 bases stayed unmatched. CDR3 DNA: TGCGCCAGCAGCCGCTCTGGACAGGGAGGCACTGAAGCTTTCTTT. This translates into CASSRSGQGGTEAFF.

CDR3 nucleotides: TGTGCCAGCAGTGACGAGGCGGCTTCCTACAATGAGCAGTTCTTC. Translated, it gives CASSDEAASYNEQFF. The chain employs TRBV6-4 and TRBJ2-1; D is uncertain. The CDR3 spans 15 residues. Germline CDR1 and CDR2: MRHNA and SNTAGT. V was clipped by 2 bases and J by 1 base, with 9 bases between them.

This clone was detected a few times. At one of its ends the junction is not consistent with the germline gene, which may arise from a read error. This sequence joins TRBV18 and TRBJ2-2; D remains unclear. The length of the CDR3 is 13 residues. Germline lookup yields CDR1 KGHSH and CDR2 LQKENI. The CDR3 DNA follows: TGTGCCGGCTCACCCTCCCACACCGGGGAGCTGTTTTTT. As protein: CAGSPSHTGELFF. The whole variable domain, remainder taken from reference TRBV18 and TRBJ2-2, is NAGVMQNPRHLVRRRGQEARLRCSPMKGHSHVYWYRQLPEEGLKFMVYLQKENIIDESGMPKERFSAEFPKEGPSILRIQQVVRGDSAAYFCAGSPSHTGELFFGEGSRLTVL.

This clone occurred a few times. The chain uses TRBV4-3 and TRBJ1-2, with TRBD1 matching over 8 bases. The CDR3 extends over 15 amino acids. Germline trimming cut 4 bases from V and 2 bases from J; bases unmatched to any gene: 6. Germline V lookup: CDR1 LGHNA, CDR2 YSLEER. As DNA, the CDR3 is TGCGCCAGCAGCCTAACAGGGGGTAAAAACTATGGCTACACCTTC. Encoded protein: CASSLTGGKNYGYTF.

The J gene is TRBJ1-5, the V gene TRBV18; D uncertain. Between the trimmed V and J ends, which lost 2 bases and 0 bases, there was a span of 8 bases. The CDR3 is 15 amino acids. Looked up from germline, CDR1 is KGHSH and CDR2 is LQKENI. CDR3 bases: TGTGCCAGCTCACCAGCGGGAGATAGCAATCAGCCCCAGCATTTT. Encoded protein: CASSPAGDSNQPQHF.

The sample holds a few counts of this clone. The V and J genes are TRBV18 and TRBJ2-5; 8 bases agree with TRBD1. The CDR3 has 14 residues. CDR1 KGHSH and CDR2 LQKENI come from the germline V gene. The junction had 3 bases not matched to a gene; V was cut back by 3 bases and J by 3 bases. The CDR3 spells CASSPETGEETQYF. CDR3 DNA sequence: TGTGCCAGCTCACCCGAGACAGGGGAAGAGACCCAGTACTTC.

This sequence joins TRBV6-5 and TRBJ1-6, with 10 bases fitting TRBD1. The CDR3 totals 15 residues. Per germline, CDR1 MNHEY and CDR2 SVGAGI. Unmatched junction bases numbered 9, after V lost 6 bases and J lost 10 bases. The CDR3 coding sequence is TGTGCCAGCAGGAGGGCGTCGGGACAGGGGTCACCCCTCCACTTT. Its protein product is CASRRASGQGSPLHF.

This clone was counted only a few times. This sample includes further DNA sequences coding for the same CDR3. The chain has TRBV4-3 and TRBJ2-7; 7 positions agree with TRBD1. Trimming removed 2 bases from V and 3 bases from J; junction bases left unmatched: 4. Germline V lookup: CDR1 LGHNA, CDR2 YSLEER. This CDR3 is built from 14 residues. The CDR3 sequence is CASSQRTGGYEQYF. DNA of the CDR3: TGCGCCAGCAGCCAACGGACAGGCGGCTACGAGCAGTACTTC.

The V and J genes are TRBV4-3 and TRBJ1-4, with 7 bases identical to TRBD1. CDR1 and CDR2 from the germline V gene are LGHNA and YSLEER. The CDR3 runs to 15 residues. Unmatched junction bases numbered 4, after V lost 1 base and J lost 5 bases. Here the CDR3 DNA reads TGCGCCAGCAGCCAAGGCGACAGGGTAAATGAAAAACTGTTTTTT. Translating gives CASSQGDRVNEKLFF.

This sequence joins TRBV7-6 and TRBJ1-5, with D perhaps matching TRBD1 (6 bases). With 1 base removed from V and 7 bases from J, the gap between germline ends came to 8 bases. The CDR3 contains 13 residues. Germline CDR1 SGHVS, CDR2 FNYEAQ. The CDR3 coding sequence is TGTGCCAGCAGCTTAGGGGGGCGGCAGCCCCAGCATTTT. Translation: CASSLGGRQPQHF.

The gene calls are TRBV29-1 and TRBJ2-5, with D possibly matching TRBD2 (7 bases). Germline CDR1 SQVTM, CDR2 ANQGSEA. V was trimmed by 3 bases and J by 1 base, leaving 12 bases between them. This CDR3 has 14 residues. CDR3 sequence (DNA): TGCAGCGTTGATGGGGGGGCGTTCCAAGAGACCCAGTACTTC. Translation: CSVDGGAFQETQYF.

This clone was found a few times. The CDR3 spells CASSLALQVSGGSHEQYF. The CDR3 nucleotides are TGTGCCAGCAGCTTAGCGCTCCAGGTTAGCGGGGGTAGCCACGAGCAGTACTTC. The rearrangement uses TRBV7-8 and TRBJ2-7; 9 bases fit TRBD2. Unmatched junction bases numbered 14, after V lost 0 bases and J lost 5 bases. The germline CDR1 and CDR2 sequences are SGHVS and FQNEAQ. CDR3 length: 18 amino acids.

This clone was counted ten times or more. This chain uses TRBV29-1 with TRBJ2-7, with 8 bases aligning to TRBD1. The germline CDR1 and CDR2 sequences are SQVTM and ANQGSEA. V trimming: 7 bases; J trimming: 1 base; junction bases outside the gene matches: 9. The CDR3 has 14 amino acids. The CDR3 loop reads CSGLGTGGSYEQYF. CDR3 DNA sequence: TGCAGCGGGCTGGGAACAGGGGGGTCCTACGAGCAGTACTTC.

This clone was seen a handful of times. The chain uses TRBV7-2 and TRBJ2-7; 7 bases are a match to TRBD1. V shed 8 bases, J shed 3 bases, and the junction held 4 bases outside the gene matches. The CDR3 consists of 12 residues. Germline CDR1 is SGHTA and CDR2 is FQGNSA. Here the CDR3 reads CASSGTVYEQYF. As DNA, the CDR3 is TGTGCCAGCTCGGGGACAGTCTACGAGCAGTACTTC. The full variable domain, with the rest looked up from reference TRBV7-2 and TRBJ2-7, is GAGVSQSPSNKVTEKGKDVELRCDPISGHTALYWYRQSLGQGLEFLIYFQGNSAPDKSGLPSDRFSAERTGGSVSTLTIQRTQQEDSAVYLCASSGTVYEQYFGPGTRLTVT.

This clone was picked up a small number of times. The chain recombines TRBV28 with TRBJ2-1; TRBD2 matches at 12 bases. V lost 6 bases to trimming and J lost 4 bases; unmatched junction nucleotides: 1. The germline gives CDR1 MDHEN, CDR2 SYDVKM. CDR3 length: 14 amino acids. The CDR3 loop reads CASRGTSGYNEQFF. Here the CDR3 DNA reads TGTGCCAGCAGGGGGACTAGCGGGTACAATGAGCAGTTCTTC.

This clone was found a few times. The V gene is TRBV6-6, the J gene TRBJ1-5; a weak D match, TRBD1 (6 bases). This CDR3 has 13 amino acids. V lost 9 bases, J lost 6 bases, and 15 bases lay in between. CDR1 and CDR2 (germline): MNHNY, SVGAGI (reference sequence). The CDR3 region is CASWGLRGQPQHF. For the CDR3, the DNA is TGTGCCAGTTGGGGGCTGAGAGGTCAGCCCCAGCATTTT.

In this sample, this clone turned up a few times. This chain links TRBV25-1 with TRBJ1-4, with a tentative D call TRBD1 (6 bases). Deletions cut 3 bases from V and 5 bases from J, with 10 bases between. The CDR3 extends over 14 amino acids. The germline V gene has CDR1 MGHDK and CDR2 SYGVNS. The CDR3 here is CASSDPGHNEKLFF. Here the CDR3 DNA reads TGTGCCAGCAGTGATCCGGGACACAATGAAAAACTGTTTTTT.

This clone was recorded a few times. The CDR3 region is CSAGGRDYEQYF. The CDR3 nucleotides read TGCAGCGCAGGGGGAAGAGACTACGAGCAGTACTTC. The rearrangement joins TRBV29-1 to TRBJ2-7; 7 bases match TRBD1. Losses at the gene ends were 7 bases for V and 3 bases for J; bases not matched to a gene: 6. In germline, CDR1 is SQVTM, CDR2 ANQGSEA. The CDR3 is 12 amino acids.

The chain is built from TRBV6-1 and TRBJ2-7; possible D gene TRBD1, 5 bases. V gave up 8 bases and J gave up 0 bases, with 8 bases separating them. The length of the CDR3 is 12 residues. Germline V CDR1 and CDR2: MNHNS, SASEGT. In DNA, the CDR3 is TGTGCCAGCGACAGACCCTCCTACGAGCAGTACTTC. Translated, it gives CASDRPSYEQYF.

This chain uses TRBV5-1 with TRBJ2-5, with 7 bases that match TRBD1. The germline V gene has CDR1 SGHRS and CDR2 YFSETQ. The CDR3 length is 16 residues. V trimming: 0 bases; J trimming: 5 bases; junction bases outside the gene matches: 10. CDR3 nucleotide sequence: TGCGCCAGCAGCTTGGTGGCGGCAGGGGGTATCGAGACCCAGTACTTC. This sequence encodes CASSLVAAGGIETQYF.

The rearrangement uses TRBV5-1 and TRBJ1-2; the match to TRBD1 covers 12 bases. Unmatched junction bases numbered 3, after V lost 4 bases and J lost 8 bases. From germline, CDR1 is SGHRS and CDR2 YFSETQ. The CDR3 totals 13 residues. CDR3 nucleotides: TGCGCCAGCAGCGGGGACAGGGGGCAAGGCTACACCTTC. Its protein is CASSGDRGQGYTF. Complete variable domain (other parts from reference TRBV5-1 and TRBJ1-2): KAGVTQTPRYLIKTRGQQVTLSCSPISGHRSVSWYQQTPGQGLQFLFEYFSETQRNKGNFPGRFSGRQFSNSRSEMNVSTLELGDSALYLCASSGDRGQGYTFGSGTRLTVV.

The rearrangement joins TRBV7-2 to TRBJ1-5; TRBD1 agrees at 10 bases. CDR1 SGHTA and CDR2 FQGNSA come from the germline V gene. Trimming at V came to 5 bases and at J to 5 bases, leaving 6 bases not matched to a gene. The CDR3 totals 15 residues. The DNA for the CDR3 is TGTGCCAGCAGCACGCGGGGGACAGGGGATCAGCCCCAGCATTTT. The encoded protein is CASSTRGTGDQPQHF.

The chain joins TRBV6-5 to TRBJ2-1, with D perhaps TRBD1 (5 bases). V was trimmed by 5 bases and J by 5 bases, leaving 7 bases between them. The CDR3 runs to 12 residues. The germline gives CDR1 MNHEY, CDR2 SVGAGI. The CDR3 sequence: CASSPRDNEQFF. CDR3 DNA: TGTGCCAGCAGTCCCAGGGACAATGAGCAGTTCTTC.

The chain employs TRBV11-2 and TRBJ1-1; maybe TRBD1 (5 bases). Germline-derived CDR1 and CDR2 are SGHAT and FQNNGV. Deletions cut 4 bases from V and 1 base from J, with 19 bases between. There are 17 residues in the CDR3. The CDR3 region has the DNA TGTGCCAGCAGCTGGGGGGGGACCTCGGGAAGGAACACTGAAGCTTTCTTT. This codes for CASSWGGTSGRNTEAFF.

The rearrangement uses TRBV6-5 and TRBJ2-3; TRBD2 matches at 8 bases. Germline values: CDR1 MNHEY, CDR2 SVGAGI. The length of the CDR3 is 14 residues. V trimming: 3 bases; J trimming: 6 bases; junction bases outside the gene matches: 5. As DNA, the CDR3 is TGTGCCAGCAGTTATCGAGCGGGGGTTGATACGCAGTATTTT. Protein: CASSYRAGVDTQYF.